Listed below are T cell receptor beta chains from one sample, sequenced in a study of T cells in Graves' hyperthyroidism and ophthalmopathy. Via MiXCR, TCRdb re-called the multiplex PCR reads, giving one row per CDR3 protein. The table records about 500,000 distinct CDR3 sequences, approximately 15% of them present only once. Sample: blood. These receptors were taken from a woman aged 18-35 years with Graves' hyperthyroidism. CDR3s include the opening cysteine and the closing phenylalanine or tryptophan. For some rows the clone size is stated as once, few or many, or as a class when expanded; others skip it.

clone_size v_call cdr3_aa
. TRBV30 CAWSSGEIQPQHF
. TRBV5-6 CASSPGTARTYNEQFF
many TRBV27 CASSLSRGSLTDTQYF
many TRBV20-1 CSARDFAGGDSPLHF
. TRBV20-1 CSAARLAGVLGELFF
. TRBV2 CASSGGAVGELFF
few TRBV12-3/TRBV12-4 CASSTDSGNTIYF
once TRBV7-2 CASSSGAITEDTQYF
. TRBV24-1 CATSDGQGLRGQGPFGQFF
. TRBV20-1 CSALPGPVNEQFF
. TRBV2 CASSEASRGYGYTF
many TRBV6-6 CASSYSQGWATEAFF
. TRBV5-8 CASSLAGTGGSGANVLTF
. TRBV18 CASSPVQGSQPQHF
many TRBV7-2 CASSERRLVYEQFF
few TRBV13 CASSLNPPSQGMNTEAFF
many TRBV2 CASSYLAGVVTDTQYF
many TRBV29-1 CSDRTSGNYRTDTQYF
many TRBV6-6 CASSYRQGTDTEAFF
many TRBV24-1 CATSESLAGGGYNEQFF
many TRBV3-1 CASSHDWSGAFF
once TRBV4-3 CASSQDLGAARDTQYF
few TRBV12-3/TRBV12-4 CASLDRDYGYTF
few TRBV9 CASSVGDSKNQPQHF
few TRBV5-1 CASSLSSPAGNTIYF
. TRBV6-2/TRBV6-3 CASSYRPSTDTQYF
many TRBV30 CAWSGGIGSNIQYF
few TRBV7-8 CASSLGLAESSYEQYF
. TRBV20-1 CSPTGGTETQYF
. TRBV29-1 CSVEGVTGGTGFF
. TRBV28 CATRESQTSEKLFF
few TRBV18 CASSPKDRARNEQYF
many TRBV5-5 CASSQLGTENSPLHF
many TRBV28 CASSPGTSGRAPLYEQYF
. TRBV19 CASSNQDAGRNEQFF
few TRBV29-1 CSVALGPNTEAFF